The rows below give T cell receptor beta chains drawn from one sample of a study of cytomegalovirus exposure and HLA in healthy donors. Some clones are missing from TCRdb's copy, which holds only in-frame ones; the method was immunoSEQ multiplex PCR. Counted here are about 160,000 clones, 75% to 85% occurring once; the ten biggest clones make up around 0.97%. The sample taken for sequencing was PBMCs. The receptor set was obtained from a girl aged 2 to 9 in good health and CMV-seropositive. Both conserved end residues are part of each CDR3. Fields, in order: J gene, D gene, clone size, V gene, CDR3 DNA, CDR3 protein. A D gene is named only where the DNA matches it firmly. Size values are once, few and many counts, or a class for expanded clones, and some rows have none.

J gene: TRBJ2-1
D gene: TRBD1
clone size: NA
V gene: TRBV6-1
CDR3 DNA: TGTGCCAGCAGTGTACAGGGGGCCTACAATGAGCAGTTCTTC
CDR3 protein: CASSVQGAYNEQFF

J gene: TRBJ1-1
D gene: NA
clone size: NA
V gene: TRBV4-1
CDR3 DNA: TGCGCCAGCAGCCAAGAAGCCAGGGAGGGCACTGAAGCTTTCTTT
CDR3 protein: CASSQEAREGTEAFF

J gene: TRBJ2-2
D gene: TRBD2
clone size: NA
V gene: TRBV5-4
CDR3 DNA: TGTGCCAGCAGCAACCCCAAGACTAGCGGGAGGCCATGGACCGGGGAGCTGTTTTTT
CDR3 protein: CASSNPKTSGRPWTGELFF

J gene: TRBJ2-3
D gene: TRBD2
clone size: few
V gene: TRBV2
CDR3 DNA: TGTGCCAGCATGAGACTAGCGGGGGAGTCAGATACGCAGTATTTT
CDR3 protein: CASMRLAGESDTQYF

J gene: TRBJ1-4
D gene: NA
clone size: NA
V gene: TRBV6-1
CDR3 DNA: TGTGCCAGCAGTGTCATACGGGATGAAAAACTGTTTTTT
CDR3 protein: CASSVIRDEKLFF

J gene: TRBJ1-4
D gene: NA
clone size: NA
V gene: TRBV28
CDR3 DNA: TGTGCCAGCAGTTTAGTGGGAGTTCGGGAAAAACTGTTTTTT
CDR3 protein: CASSLVGVREKLFF

J gene: TRBJ2-7
D gene: NA
clone size: NA
V gene: TRBV27
CDR3 DNA: TGTGCGAAGCAGATAGGCGGGGAGAAGGCCTACGAGCAGTACTTC
CDR3 protein: CAKQIGGEKAYEQYF

J gene: TRBJ2-5
D gene: NA
clone size: NA
V gene: TRBV27
CDR3 DNA: TGTGCCAGCAGTTTATCGTCCTCGAGTTCAGAGACCCAGTACTTC
CDR3 protein: CASSLSSSSSETQYF

J gene: TRBJ2-3
D gene: TRBD2
clone size: NA
V gene: TRBV9
CDR3 DNA: TGTGCCAGCAGCCCCCGGGGGGGCAGCCTCACAGATACGCAGTATTTT
CDR3 protein: CASSPRGGSLTDTQYF

J gene: TRBJ2-5
D gene: NA
clone size: NA
V gene: TRBV2
CDR3 DNA: TGTGCCAGCAGCCCACAAGAGACCCAGTACTTC
CDR3 protein: CASSPQETQYF

J gene: TRBJ1-1
D gene: TRBD1
clone size: NA
V gene: TRBV5-6
CDR3 DNA: TGTGCCAGCAGCAGGCCGGGACAGGGGTTCGTTACTGAAGCTTTCTTT
CDR3 protein: CASSRPGQGFVTEAFF

J gene: TRBJ2-5
D gene: NA
clone size: NA
V gene: TRBV30
CDR3 DNA: TGTGCCTGGAGAGCCCGACAGCTCCAAGAGACCCAGTACTTC
CDR3 protein: CAWRARQLQETQYF

J gene: TRBJ1-4
D gene: TRBD1
clone size: NA
V gene: TRBV19
CDR3 DNA: TGTGCCAGTAACCCGGGACAGACTAATGAAAAACTGTTTTTT
CDR3 protein: CASNPGQTNEKLFF

J gene: TRBJ2-3
D gene: NA
clone size: NA
V gene: TRBV5-1
CDR3 DNA: TGCGCCAGCAGCTTGGAAGGAGGATGGCAGTATTTT
CDR3 protein: CASSLEGGWQYF

J gene: TRBJ1-4
D gene: TRBD1
clone size: NA
V gene: TRBV7-6
CDR3 DNA: TGTGCCAGCAGCTTAGTTGGACAGGGGACAACTAATGAAAAACTGTTTTTT
CDR3 protein: CASSLVGQGTTNEKLFF

J gene: TRBJ1-2
D gene: TRBD1
clone size: NA
V gene: TRBV2
CDR3 DNA: TGTGCCAGCAGTGACCCCGGGACAGGGACGAATGGCTACACCTTC
CDR3 protein: CASSDPGTGTNGYTF

J gene: TRBJ2-3
D gene: NA
clone size: NA
V gene: TRBV11-3
CDR3 DNA: TGTGCCAGCAGCCACCATCCGACAGGCACAGATACGCAGTATTTT
CDR3 protein: CASSHHPTGTDTQYF

J gene: TRBJ1-2
D gene: NA
clone size: NA
V gene: TRBV9
CDR3 DNA: TGTGCCAGCAGCGTTCAGCCAGGGACTAACTATGGCTACACCTTC
CDR3 protein: CASSVQPGTNYGYTF

J gene: TRBJ2-5
D gene: NA
clone size: NA
V gene: TRBV30
CDR3 DNA: TGTGCCTGGAGTTCCGCCCTAGGCGGACAAGAGACCCAGTACTTC
CDR3 protein: CAWSSALGGQETQYF

J gene: TRBJ2-7
D gene: TRBD1
clone size: few
V gene: TRBV18
CDR3 DNA: TGTGCCAGCTCACCCAGACAGGGTATGGCCGAGCAGTACTTC
CDR3 protein: CASSPRQGMAEQYF

J gene: TRBJ2-7
D gene: NA
clone size: NA
V gene: TRBV19
CDR3 DNA: TGTGCCAGTAGTCCCCCGGGGTCCTCCTACGAGCAGTACTTC
CDR3 protein: CASSPPGSSYEQYF

J gene: TRBJ2-1
D gene: TRBD2
clone size: NA
V gene: TRBV5-1
CDR3 DNA: TGCGCCAGCAGCTTGGGGACTAGCGGGAGGCATGAGCAGTTCTTC
CDR3 protein: CASSLGTSGRHEQFF

J gene: TRBJ2-5
D gene: NA
clone size: NA
V gene: TRBV2
CDR3 DNA: TGTGCCAGCAATCATCAGGGGTACCAAGAGACCCAGTACTTC
CDR3 protein: CASNHQGYQETQYF

J gene: TRBJ1-2
D gene: NA
clone size: NA
V gene: TRBV6-5
CDR3 DNA: TGTGCCAGCAGTTACTCGGGGAGTAGTAATGGCTACACCTTC
CDR3 protein: CASSYSGSSNGYTF